The sequence of this T cell receptor (beta chain) was determined in a study of blood T cell repertoires in COVID-19. TCRdb keeps only in-frame clones here, not all; method: immunoSEQ multiplex PCR. The sample includes 180,000 or so clones, roughly 76% of them seen just once. The CDR3 has 14 residues. After removal of 3 bases from V and 2 bases from J, the junction contained 2 bases not matched to a gene. Germline assignment: CDR1 KGHSH and CDR2 LQKENI. The sample was peripheral blood. V gene TRBV18 combines with J gene TRBJ2-3; 7 nucleotides agree with TRBD2. This TCR came from a woman in her thirties or forties with COVID-19, enrolled during active disease. The DNA of the CDR3 is TGTGCCAGCTCACCGGGACTACCCACAGATACGCAGTATTTT. Protein product: CASSPGLPTDTQYF.